This TCR beta chain was identified in a study of blood T cell repertoires in COVID-19. About the research overall: Donors in the United States, Italy and Spain gave samples during acute or convalescent COVID-19.

Unmatched junction bases numbered 11, after V lost 2 bases and J lost 7 bases. The CDR3 sequence is 16 residues long. Germline CDR1 and CDR2: MNHEY and SMNVEV (reference sequence). Profiled with immunoSEQ multiplex PCR; TCRdb holds only in-frame clones, not every one. The sample holds 200,000 or so clones; roughly 84% are singletons and the top ten take roughly a sixth. The TCR was taken from a man aged 45-65 years with COVID-19, enrolled during active disease. The chain recombines TRBV27 with TRBJ2-1; 7 bases line up with TRBD2. The sequenced sample consisted of peripheral blood. CDR3 DNA sequence: TGTGCCAGCAGTTTAGCTTGGCGGGAGTTGGGGAATGAGCAGTTCTTC. Its translation: CASSLAWRELGNEQFF.